This T cell receptor beta chain was captured by sequencing in a study of neoadjuvant nivolumab and ipilimumab in lung cancer (dated by TCRdb to 2020 to 2022). Looking at the study overall: Nivolumab was administered intravenously at 3 mg/kg on days 1, 15 and 29, and in the combination arm ipilimumab 1 mg/kg was added on day 1 only. A total of around 45 patients with operable NSCLC were treated in the trial, with around 23 randomized to nivolumab monotherapy and 21 randomized to nivolumab plus ipilimumab. TCR repertoires were compared between pretherapy (baseline) peripheral blood and tumors resected at surgery after neoadjuvant immune checkpoint blockade. The major pathologic response (MPR) rate in the intention-to-treat population in each study arm was designated as the primary trial endpoint. Matched pretherapy and resected tumor pairs were analyzed for seven patients: four treated with nivolumab and three with nivolumab plus ipilimumab. General study outcomes and caveats: A small number of samples underwent TCR sequencing. TCR richness and clonality were greater in resected tumors than in tumor-adjacent uninvolved lung, and increases were seen in more dual-therapy-treated tumors. No significant correlation was found between TCR clonality and pathologic tumor regression, and only a single major-pathologic-response sample was available for the analysis of TCR clonality versus pathologic tumor regression. Pretherapy blood TCR richness correlated positively with richness in tumors resected after neoadjuvant therapy (Spearman R ≈ 0.8). From pretherapy to surgery, increases in tumor T-cell richness and clonality were observed in three of three dual-therapy tumors but in only two of four nivolumab-treated tumors.

The V end gives up 3 bases and the J end 3 bases, leaving 7 bases in the junction not matched to a gene. CDR1 and CDR2 are drawn from the germline V gene: LGHNA, YNFKEQ. Measured from the cysteine to the phenylalanine, the CDR3 is 16 residues long. Only the CDR3 DNA stays, 48 bases, in frame from base 1. Per the publication, the time point label means: pretherapy, before neoadjuvant immune checkpoint inhibitors. The samples were obtained from NEOSTAR, a phase 2 randomized trial that tested neoadjuvant nivolumab or nivolumab plus ipilimumab, followed by surgery, in operable NSCLC. Library creation used the immunoSEQ multiplex PCR assay. Per the authors' processing: Richness and clonality were used to summarize the repertoires, and clones that significantly expanded or contracted between pre- and post-therapy samples were identified. TCRdb provides this immuneACCESS table in a form limited to in-frame rearrangements. Some clones are lacking; in checked studies, under half of them reflect an unresolved V gene, and why the rest are absent is not known. V and J calls plus clone size are reproduced from that table; the DNA served to infer D and trimming. This sample comprises 26,000 or so clones, 65% to 85% of them detected only once. The top ten clonotypes cover less than 7% of the sample.

As for this clone: The antigen this receptor binds is unknown. No base quality information exists; no much larger clone differs at one position.

The V and J segments used are TRBV4-2 and TRBJ2-2; 7 middle bases align to TRBD2. This receptor was obtained from an adult with non-small cell lung cancer. Sample: peripheral blood, taken before neoadjuvant nivolumab, alone or with ipilimumab. The DNA is TGTGCCAGCAGCCACCGAGCGGGGACTGACACCGGGGAGCTGTTTTTT. It translates as CASSHRAGTDTGELFF.